This T cell receptor (beta chain) was observed in a study of blood T cell repertoires in COVID-19. Study-wide context: Samples of COVID-19 (acute and convalescent) were obtained from the United States, Italy and Spain.

As handled by the study authors: It was from reference gene primer amplification that nucleated cell counts were estimated. Sequenced by immunoSEQ multiplex PCR; TCRdb stores in-frame clones only, minus some. For V, J and clone size, that table is used; D and trimming come from the DNA. There are around 300,000 clones in the sample; about nine tenths occur only once, and less than 3% lies in the top ten. This receptor was taken from a woman between 45 and 65 years old who had recovered from COVID-19. The sample was PBMCs or T cells enriched from blood (not recorded which).

The CDR3 DNA follows: TGTGCCAGCAGCGTAGAGGGAGGGGACAGGGGTACAGATACGCAGTATTTT. This translates into CASSVEGGDRGTDTQYF. The J gene is TRBJ2-3, the V gene TRBV9, with 10 bases identical to TRBD1. Trimming cost V 0 bases and J 3 bases; bases outside gene matches: 7. Germline V gene data show CDR1 as SGDLS and CDR2 as YYNGEE. The CDR3 consists of 17 residues. Filled out from reference TRBV9 and TRBJ2-3, the complete variable domain reads DSGVTQTPKHLITATGQRVTLRCSPRSGDLSVYWYQQSLDQGLQFLIQYYNGEERAKGNILERFSAQQFPDLHSELNLSSLELGDSALYFCASSVEGGDRGTDTQYFGPGTRLTVL.